This TCR beta chain was identified during a study of blood T cell repertoires in COVID-19. Background on the study: The origin of the acute and convalescent COVID-19 samples was the United States, Italy and Spain. Nucleic acid was either cDNA or gDNA, and it came from T cells, B-cell-depleted T cells, or PBMCs.

Original data processing: Reference gene primer amplification gave estimated nucleated cell counts. Profiling relied on immunoSEQ multiplex PCR, and the TCRdb table lists in-frame clones only, not all of them. D and trimming come from the DNA, and the V and J calls and clone size come from that table. This sample has fewer than 300,000 clones, with about 89% found just once. The CDR3 has 15 amino acids. CDR1 is MNHEY and CDR2 is SMNVEV in the germline V gene (reference sequence). The trim removed 3 bases at V and 4 bases at J, leaving 5 bases unmatched. A Seattle source enrolled patients during active infection and followed them longitudinally.

The sequenced sample was peripheral blood. The chain links TRBV27 to TRBJ2-5, with 10 positions matching TRBD1. This TCR came from a woman younger than 45 with COVID-19, enrolled during active disease. CDR3 coding DNA: TGTGCCAGCAGTTTTTCGACAGGGGGCGTAGAGACCCAGTACTTC. It yields the protein CASSFSTGGVETQYF.